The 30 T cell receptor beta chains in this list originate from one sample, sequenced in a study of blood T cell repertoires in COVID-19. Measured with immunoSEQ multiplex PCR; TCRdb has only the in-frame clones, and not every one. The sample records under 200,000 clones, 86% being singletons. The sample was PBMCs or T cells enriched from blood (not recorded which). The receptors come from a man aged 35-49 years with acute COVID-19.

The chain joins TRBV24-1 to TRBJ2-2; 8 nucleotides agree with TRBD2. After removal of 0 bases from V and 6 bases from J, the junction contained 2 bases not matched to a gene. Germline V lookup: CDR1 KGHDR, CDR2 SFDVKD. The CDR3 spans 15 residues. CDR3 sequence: CATSDLRLASGELFF. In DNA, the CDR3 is TGTGCCACCAGTGATTTGCGACTAGCGTCCGGGGAGCTGTTTTTT.

The CDR3: CASTPGTSGRGEQFF. CDR3 nucleotide sequence: TGTGCCAGCACCCCCGGGACTAGCGGGAGAGGTGAGCAGTTCTTC. The gene calls are TRBV27 and TRBJ2-1; 14 nucleotides match TRBD2. Unmatched junction bases numbered 8, after V lost 7 bases and J lost 9 bases. The CDR3 contains 15 residues. CDR1 is MNHEY and CDR2 is SMNVEV in the germline V gene (reference sequence).

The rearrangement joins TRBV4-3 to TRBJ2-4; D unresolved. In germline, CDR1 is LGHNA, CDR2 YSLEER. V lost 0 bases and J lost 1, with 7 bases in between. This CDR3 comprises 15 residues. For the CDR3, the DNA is TGCGCCAGCAGCCAAGAACAAACGGCCAAAAACATTCAGTACTTC. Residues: CASSQEQTAKNIQYF.

CDR3 DNA: TGTGCCAGCAGCCCTCCGGTCGGGACTAGCGGTTACAATGAGCAGTTCTTC. Translating gives CASSPPVGTSGYNEQFF. The J gene is TRBJ2-1, the V gene TRBV7-9; the match to TRBD2 covers 11 bases. The trim removed 5 bases at V and 4 bases at J, leaving 10 bases unmatched. This CDR3 is 17 amino acids long. The V gene's germline CDR1 is SEHNR and CDR2 FQNEAQ (reference sequence).

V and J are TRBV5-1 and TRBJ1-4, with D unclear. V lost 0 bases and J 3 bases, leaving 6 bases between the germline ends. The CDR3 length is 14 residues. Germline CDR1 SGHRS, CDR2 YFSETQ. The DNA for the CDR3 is TGCGCCAGCAGCTTGGCGGGGTCTAATGAAAAACTGTTTTTT. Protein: CASSLAGSNEKLFF.

CDR3 bases: TGTGCCAGCAGCGTAGCAGAGAGGAGGGTGACCCAGTACTTC. Its translation: CASSVAERRVTQYF. J is TRBJ2-5 and V is TRBV9, with D perhaps matching TRBD2 (6 bases). This CDR3 is built from 14 residues. Trimming left V 0 bases short and J 7 bases short, with 13 bases between. Looked up from germline, CDR1 is SGDLS and CDR2 is YYNGEE. Full variable domain (outside the CDR3, taken from reference TRBV9 and TRBJ2-5): DSGVTQTPKHLITATGQRVTLRCSPRSGDLSVYWYQQSLDQGLQFLIQYYNGEERAKGNILERFSAQQFPDLHSELNLSSLELGDSALYFCASSVAERRVTQYFGPGTRLLVL.

The CDR3 is CASSSSTSGREILYNEQFF. The CDR3 bases are TGTGCCAGCAGTTCCTCGACTAGCGGGAGGGAGATTTTATACAATGAGCAGTTCTTC. The chain recombines TRBV27 with TRBJ2-1, with TRBD2 identical over 14 bases. Germline lookup yields CDR1 MNHEY and CDR2 SMNVEV (reference sequence). CDR3 size: 19 residues. Trimming removed 4 bases from V and 4 bases from J; junction bases left unmatched: 12.

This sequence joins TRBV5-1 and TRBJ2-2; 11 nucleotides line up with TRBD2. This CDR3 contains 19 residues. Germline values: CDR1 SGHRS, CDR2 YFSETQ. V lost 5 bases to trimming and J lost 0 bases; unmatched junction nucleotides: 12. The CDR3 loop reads CASSSGTSGFSANTGELFF. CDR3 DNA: TGCGCCAGCAGTTCCGGGACTAGCGGATTTTCCGCGAACACCGGGGAGCTGTTTTTT.

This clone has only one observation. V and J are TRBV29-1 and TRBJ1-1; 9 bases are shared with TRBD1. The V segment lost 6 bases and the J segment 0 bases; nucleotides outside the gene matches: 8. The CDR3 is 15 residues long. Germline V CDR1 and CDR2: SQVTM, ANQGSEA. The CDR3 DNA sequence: TGCAGCGTAGAGACAGGGGGTGGGTTGAACACTGAAGCTTTCTTT. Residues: CSVETGGGLNTEAFF.

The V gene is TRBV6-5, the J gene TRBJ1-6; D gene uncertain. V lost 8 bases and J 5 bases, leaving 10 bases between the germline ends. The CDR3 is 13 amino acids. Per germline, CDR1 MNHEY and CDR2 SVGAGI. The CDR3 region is CASLTDHNSPLHF. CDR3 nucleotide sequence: TGTGCCAGCCTAACAGACCATAATTCACCCCTCCACTTT.

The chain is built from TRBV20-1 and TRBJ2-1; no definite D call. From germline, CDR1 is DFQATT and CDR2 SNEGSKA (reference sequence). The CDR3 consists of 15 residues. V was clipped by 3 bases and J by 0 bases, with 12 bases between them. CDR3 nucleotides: TGCAGTGCTAGTCATGGGCGCAACTCCTACAATGAGCAGTTCTTC. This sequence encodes CSASHGRNSYNEQFF.

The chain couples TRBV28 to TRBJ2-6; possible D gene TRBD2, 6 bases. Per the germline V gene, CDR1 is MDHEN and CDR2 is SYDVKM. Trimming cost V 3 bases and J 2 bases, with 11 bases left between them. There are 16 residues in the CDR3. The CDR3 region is CASSFAGRAGANVLTF. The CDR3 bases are TGTGCCAGCAGTTTTGCGGGGCGAGCTGGGGCCAACGTCCTGACTTTC. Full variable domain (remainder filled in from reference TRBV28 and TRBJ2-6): DVKVTQSSRYLVKRTGEKVFLECVQDMDHENMFWYRQDPGLGLRLIYFSYDVKMKEKGDIPEGYSVSREKKERFSLILESASTNQTSMYLCASSFAGRAGANVLTFGAGSRLTVL.

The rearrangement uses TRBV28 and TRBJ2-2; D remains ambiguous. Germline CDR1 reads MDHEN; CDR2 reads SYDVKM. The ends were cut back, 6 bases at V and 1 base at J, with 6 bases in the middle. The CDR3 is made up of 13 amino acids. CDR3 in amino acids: CASRSRNTGELFF. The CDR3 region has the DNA TGTGCCAGCAGGAGCCGGAACACCGGGGAGCTGTTTTTT.

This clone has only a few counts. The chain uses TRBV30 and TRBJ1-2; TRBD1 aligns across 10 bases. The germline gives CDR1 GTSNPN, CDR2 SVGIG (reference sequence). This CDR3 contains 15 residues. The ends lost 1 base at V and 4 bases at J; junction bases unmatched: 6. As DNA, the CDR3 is TGTGCCTGGAGTGGGGGACAGGGGACTACCTATGGCTACACCTTC. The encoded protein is CAWSGGQGTTYGYTF.

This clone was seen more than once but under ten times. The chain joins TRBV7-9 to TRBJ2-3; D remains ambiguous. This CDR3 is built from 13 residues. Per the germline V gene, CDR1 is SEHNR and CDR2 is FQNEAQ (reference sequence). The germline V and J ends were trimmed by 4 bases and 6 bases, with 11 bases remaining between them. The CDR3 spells CASSSPVRDTQYF. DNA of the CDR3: TGTGCCAGCAGCTCCCCCGTGAGGGATACGCAGTATTTT. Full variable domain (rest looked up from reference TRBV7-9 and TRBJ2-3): DTGVSQNPRHKITKRGQNVTFRCDPISEHNRLYWYRQTLGQGPEFLTYFQNEAQLEKSRLLSDRFSAERPKGSFSTLEIQRTEQGDSAMYLCASSSPVRDTQYFGPGTRLTVL.

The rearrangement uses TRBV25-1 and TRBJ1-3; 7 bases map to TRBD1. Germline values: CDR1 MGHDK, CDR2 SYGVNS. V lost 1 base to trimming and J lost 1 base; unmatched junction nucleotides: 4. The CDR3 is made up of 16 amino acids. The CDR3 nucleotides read TGTGCCAGCAGTGAATTTTCCAGGGGGTCTGGAAACACCATATATTTT. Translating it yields CASSEFSRGSGNTIYF.

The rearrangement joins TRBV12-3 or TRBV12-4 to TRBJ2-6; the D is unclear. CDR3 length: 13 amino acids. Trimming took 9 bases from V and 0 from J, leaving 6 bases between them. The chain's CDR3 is CASQISGANVLTF. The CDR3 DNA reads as TGTGCCAGTCAGATCTCTGGGGCCAACGTCCTGACTTTC.

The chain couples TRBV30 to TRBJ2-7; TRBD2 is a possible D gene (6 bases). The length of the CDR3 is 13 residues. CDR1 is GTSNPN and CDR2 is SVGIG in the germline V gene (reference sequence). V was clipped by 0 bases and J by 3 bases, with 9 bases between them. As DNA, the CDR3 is TGTGCCTGGAGTGTCACTAGCTACTACGAGCAGTACTTC. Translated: CAWSVTSYYEQYF. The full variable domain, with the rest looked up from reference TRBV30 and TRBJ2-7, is SQTIHQWPATLVQPVGSPLSLECTVEGTSNPNLYWYRQAAGRGLQLLFYSVGIGQISSEVPQNLSASRPQDRQFILSSKKLLLSDSGFYLCAWSVTSYYEQYFGPGTRLTVT.

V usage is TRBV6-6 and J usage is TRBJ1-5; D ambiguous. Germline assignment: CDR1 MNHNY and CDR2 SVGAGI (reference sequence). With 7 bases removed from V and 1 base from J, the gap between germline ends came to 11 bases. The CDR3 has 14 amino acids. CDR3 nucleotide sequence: TGTGCCAGCACCGTGGGAGGGAGCAATCAGCCCCAGCATTTT. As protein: CASTVGGSNQPQHF.

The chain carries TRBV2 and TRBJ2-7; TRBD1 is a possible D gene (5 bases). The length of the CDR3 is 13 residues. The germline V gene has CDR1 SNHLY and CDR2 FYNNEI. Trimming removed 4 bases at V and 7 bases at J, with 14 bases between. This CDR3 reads CASSAREMKEQYF. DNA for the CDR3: TGTGCCAGCAGTGCCAGGGAAATGAAGGAGCAGTACTTC.

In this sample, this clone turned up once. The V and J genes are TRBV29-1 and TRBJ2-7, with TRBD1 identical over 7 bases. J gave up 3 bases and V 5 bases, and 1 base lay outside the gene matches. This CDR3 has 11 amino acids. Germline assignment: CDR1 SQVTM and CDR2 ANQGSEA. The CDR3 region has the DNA TGCAGCGTTCAGGGGGACTACGAGCAGTACTTC. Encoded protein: CSVQGDYEQYF.

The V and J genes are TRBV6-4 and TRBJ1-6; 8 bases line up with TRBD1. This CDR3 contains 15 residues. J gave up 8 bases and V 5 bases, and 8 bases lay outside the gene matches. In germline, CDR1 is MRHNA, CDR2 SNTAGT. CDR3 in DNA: TGTGCCAGCAGTCCGACAGGGGAGCCGTATTCACCCCTCCACTTT. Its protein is CASSPTGEPYSPLHF.

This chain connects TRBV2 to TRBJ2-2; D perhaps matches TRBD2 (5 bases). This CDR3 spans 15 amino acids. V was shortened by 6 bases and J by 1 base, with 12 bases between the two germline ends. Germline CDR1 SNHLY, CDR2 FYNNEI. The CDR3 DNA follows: TGTGCCAGCAGGCCGTCTAGCCTGAACACCGGGGAGCTGTTTTTT. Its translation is CASRPSSLNTGELFF.

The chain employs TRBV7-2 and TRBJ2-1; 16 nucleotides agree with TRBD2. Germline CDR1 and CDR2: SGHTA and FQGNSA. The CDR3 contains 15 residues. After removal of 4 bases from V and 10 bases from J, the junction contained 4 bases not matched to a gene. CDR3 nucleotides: TGTGCCAGCAGCTGGGGACTAGCGGGAGGGCGCGAGCAGTTCTTC. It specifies CASSWGLAGGREQFF.

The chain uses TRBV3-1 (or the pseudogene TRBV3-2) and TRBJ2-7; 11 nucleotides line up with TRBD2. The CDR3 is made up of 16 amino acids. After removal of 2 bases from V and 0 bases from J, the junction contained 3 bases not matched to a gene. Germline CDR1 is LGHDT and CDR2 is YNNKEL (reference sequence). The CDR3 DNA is TGTGCCAGCAGCCAAACTAGCGGGAGAACCTCCTACGAGCAGTACTTC. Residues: CASSQTSGRTSYEQYF.

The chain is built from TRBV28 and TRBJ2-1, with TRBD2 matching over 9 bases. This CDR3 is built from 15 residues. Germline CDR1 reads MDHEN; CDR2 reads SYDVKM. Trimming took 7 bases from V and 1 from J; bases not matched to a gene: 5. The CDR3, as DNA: TGTGCCAGCATCCAGACTAGCGGTTCCTACAATGAGCAGTTCTTC. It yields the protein CASIQTSGSYNEQFF. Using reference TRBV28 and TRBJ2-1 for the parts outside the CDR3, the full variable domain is DVKVTQSSRYLVKRTGEKVFLECVQDMDHENMFWYRQDPGLGLRLIYFSYDVKMKEKGDIPEGYSVSREKKERFSLILESASTNQTSMYLCASIQTSGSYNEQFFGPGTRLTVL.

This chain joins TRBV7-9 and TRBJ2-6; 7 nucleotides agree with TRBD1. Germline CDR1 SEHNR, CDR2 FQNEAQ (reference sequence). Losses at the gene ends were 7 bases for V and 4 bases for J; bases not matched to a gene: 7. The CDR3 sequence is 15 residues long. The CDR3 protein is CASIDGTAGANVLTF. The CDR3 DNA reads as TGTGCCAGCATCGACGGGACAGCCGGGGCCAACGTCCTGACTTTC.

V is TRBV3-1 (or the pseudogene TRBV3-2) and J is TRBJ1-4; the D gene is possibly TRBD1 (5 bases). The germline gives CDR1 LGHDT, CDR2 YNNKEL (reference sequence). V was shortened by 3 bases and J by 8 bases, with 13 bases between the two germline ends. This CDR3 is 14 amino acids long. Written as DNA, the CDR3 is TGTGCCAGCAGCCAGGGGCCGGCGGGGGAAAAACTGTTTTTT. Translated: CASSQGPAGEKLFF.

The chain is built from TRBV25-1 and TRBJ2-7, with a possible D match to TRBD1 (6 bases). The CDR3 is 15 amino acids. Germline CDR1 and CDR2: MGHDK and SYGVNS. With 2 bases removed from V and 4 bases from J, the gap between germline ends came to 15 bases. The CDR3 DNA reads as TGTGCCAGCAGTGAAATACAGGGCTCGGAATACGAGCAGTACTTC. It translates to CASSEIQGSEYEQYF.

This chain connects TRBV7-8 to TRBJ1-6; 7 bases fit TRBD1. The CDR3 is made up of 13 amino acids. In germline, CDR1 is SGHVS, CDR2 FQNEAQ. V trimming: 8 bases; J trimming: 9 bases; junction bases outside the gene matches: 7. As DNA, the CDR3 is TGTGCCAGCGGCGACAGGGTCACTTCACCCCTCCACTTT. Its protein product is CASGDRVTSPLHF. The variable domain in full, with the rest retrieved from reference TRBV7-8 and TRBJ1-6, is GAGVSQSPRYKVAKRGQDVALRCDPISGHVSLFWYQQALGQGPEFLTYFQNEAQLDKSGLPSDRFFAERPEGSVSTLKIQRTQQEDSAVYLCASGDRVTSPLHFGNGTRLTVT.